This T cell receptor (beta chain) was retrieved from a study of T cell clonotyping in hematopoietic cell transplantation. Study results and limitations: At the given depth, recipient repertoires were over 95% de novo clonotypes. Graft donor and pretransplant recipient Inverse Simpson Index values predicted broader posttransplant TCR diversity.

This CDR3 region has 14 residues. V was pared by 4 bases and J by 0 bases, with 9 bases between. The V gene's germline CDR1 is SGHRS and CDR2 YFSETQ. Measured with immunoSEQ multiplex PCR; TCRdb has only the in-frame clones, and not every one. Of 37,000 or so clones in the sample, 75% to 90% were seen once. With regard to this clone: Its antigen remains unknown.

The clonotype was recovered from a woman between 40 and 55 years old in good health. Some clones in this sample may be carry-over from other donors' samples. The V call is TRBV5-1, the J call TRBJ2-3; D uncertain. Sequenced sample: peripheral blood mononuclear cells. CDR3 sequence reads: CASSAGTSTDTQYF. The DNA of the CDR3 is TGCGCCAGCAGCGCTGGTACTAGCACAGATACGCAGTATTTT.